Listed here are 12 T cell receptor beta chains from one sample, sequenced in a study of patients and donors after allogeneic stem cell transplantation. Using its own MiXCR run on the RT-PCR reads, TCRdb lists one record per CDR3 protein. The table records over 350,000 distinct CDR3 sequences, 16% of them present only once. What was sequenced was blood, either unsorted or a sorted T cell fraction (not recorded which). These receptors were taken from a human donor who was either an allogeneic HSCT recipient or a stem cell or donor lymphocyte infusion donor (not recorded which). It is not recorded whose cells these are; they may come from a transplant donor.

V and J are TRBV2 and TRBJ2-1; 9 bases line up with TRBD1. The CDR3 has 15 residues. Germline V CDR1 and CDR2: SNHLY, FYNNEI. V lost 6 bases, J lost 7 bases, and 10 bases stayed unmatched. The CDR3 nucleotides are TGTGCCAGCAGGAAGGACAGGGGAGACTATAATGAGCAGTTCTTC. Its protein product is CASRKDRGDYNEQFF.

V and J are TRBV24-1 and TRBJ2-3; D is perhaps TRBD2 (5 bases). Trimming took 7 bases from V and 3 from J, leaving 7 bases between them. The CDR3 runs to 12 residues. The germline gives CDR1 KGHDR, CDR2 SFDVKD. The chain's CDR3 is CATRGSTDTQYF. The CDR3 DNA reads TGTGCCACCAGGGGGAGTACAGATACGCAGTATTTT.

This clonotype came up a few times. V gene TRBV5-6 combines with J gene TRBJ1-3; perhaps TRBD1 as D (6 bases). CDR1 is SGHDT, CDR2 YYEEEE, per germline. This CDR3 is built from 15 residues. Trimming shortened V by 1 base and J by 1 base, and 9 bases separated the two germline ends. Here the CDR3 reads CASSLWGLSGNTIYF. As DNA, the CDR3 is TGTGCCAGCAGCTTGTGGGGGCTATCTGGAAACACCATATATTTT. Drawing the rest from reference TRBV5-6 and TRBJ1-3, the complete variable domain is DAGVTQSPTHLIKTRGQQVTLRCSPKSGHDTVSWYQQALGQGPQFIFQYYEEEERQRGNFPDRFSGHQFPNYSSELNVNALLLGDSALYLCASSLWGLSGNTIYFGEGSWLTVV.

The chain couples TRBV12-3 or TRBV12-4 to TRBJ1-2; 10 bases are a match to TRBD1. V dropped 8 bases and J dropped 7; count of bases not matched to a gene: 13. The CDR3 has 15 residues. The CDR3 DNA reads TGTGCCAGCTCCGCTAGCGACAGGGGGCGAGGTGGCTACACCTTC. Protein: CASSASDRGRGGYTF.

This clonotype was detected only once. The chain combines TRBV7-9 with TRBJ2-5; D gene unclear. Germline lookup yields CDR1 SEHNR and CDR2 FQNEAQ (reference sequence). The V end was cut by 5 bases, the J end by 2 bases, with 12 bases between. The CDR3 loop spans 14 amino acids. CDR3 residues: CASSPGPPQETQYF. The CDR3 nucleotides are TGTGCCAGCAGCCCTGGACCCCCTCAAGAGACCCAGTACTTC.

In this sample, this clonotype turned up a few times. In DNA, the CDR3 is TGCGCCAGCAGTCAGGGGTGGGCCAATATGAACACTGAAGCTTTCTTT. This gives the protein CASSQGWANMNTEAFF. The chain couples TRBV5-1 to TRBJ1-1; D might be TRBD1 (6 bases). CDR1 is SGHRS, CDR2 YFSETQ, per germline. The CDR3 loop spans 16 amino acids. Trimming left V 5 bases short and J 0 bases short, with 17 bases between. Based on the CDR3 plus reference TRBV5-1 and TRBJ1-1, the full variable domain is KAGVTQTPRYLIKTRGQQVTLSCSPISGHRSVSWYQQTPGQGLQFLFEYFSETQRNKGNFPGRFSGRQFSNSRSEMNVSTLELGDSALYLCASSQGWANMNTEAFFGQGTRLTVV.

This clonotype was observed a handful of times. This chain links TRBV5-6 with TRBJ1-2; 7 bases are shared with TRBD1. Trimming at V came to 4 bases and at J to 8 bases, leaving 8 bases not matched to a gene. This CDR3 has 13 residues. Germline V lookup: CDR1 SGHDT, CDR2 YYEEEE. The CDR3 reads CASSPPTGRGYTF. For the CDR3, the DNA is TGTGCCAGCAGCCCACCGACAGGGAGAGGCTACACCTTC.

The table lists this clonotype with a few counts. V gene TRBV20-1 combines with J gene TRBJ1-1; no clear D. Germline CDR1 reads DFQATT; CDR2 reads SNEGSKA (reference sequence). Trimming took off 5 bases at V and 5 bases at J, with 15 bases between the two ends. The CDR3 loop spans 13 amino acids. DNA of the CDR3: TGCAGTGCTCCCCCAATGGGATGGACTGAAGCTTTCTTT. Translating it yields CSAPPMGWTEAFF.

This clonotype was detected only a few times. The CDR3 DNA reads TGTGCCAGCAGCTTAGAAACGGGGAGGAGAGAGACCCAGTACTTC. It codes for CASSLETGRRETQYF. The genes are TRBV7-9 and TRBJ2-5; weak D call: TRBD2 (6 bases). The CDR3 loop spans 15 amino acids. The germline V gene encodes CDR1 SEHNR and CDR2 FQNEAQ (reference sequence). Trimming removed 1 base from V and 4 bases from J, with 13 bases in between.

There are many counts of this clonotype. The chain couples TRBV4-2 to TRBJ2-1; possibly TRBD1 for D (6 bases). CDR3 length: 15 amino acids. Trimming removed 3 bases from V and 4 bases from J, with 13 bases in between. Germline CDR1 is LGHNA and CDR2 is YNFKEQ. In DNA form, the CDR3 reads TGTGCCAGCAGCCAGGTACCGGGACATTACAATGAGCAGTTCTTC. This codes for CASSQVPGHYNEQFF.

This clonotype came up many times. This chain links TRBV29-1 with TRBJ1-1; 7 bases align to TRBD1. V lost 3 bases, J lost 0 bases, and 4 bases stayed unmatched. CDR3 length: 14 residues. Germline V lookup: CDR1 SQVTM, CDR2 ANQGSEA. The CDR3 is CSVDRGQLNTEAFF. The CDR3 DNA is TGCAGCGTTGATAGGGGACAGCTGAACACTGAAGCTTTCTTT.

The V gene is TRBV6-2 or TRBV6-3, the J gene TRBJ2-7; D is unresolved. CDR1 and CDR2 from the germline V gene are MNHEY and SVGEGT. The CDR3 length is 15 residues. The V gene lost 2 bases and the J gene lost 4 bases, with 15 bases spanning the gap. In DNA form, the CDR3 reads TGTGCCAGCAGTTACAAGGGCGGAGCTGAATACGAGCAGTACTTC. Encoded protein: CASSYKGGAEYEQYF.